A single sample is the source of the 9 T cell receptor beta chains below, sequenced in a study of T-cell reconstitution after alpha-beta-depleted transplantation in children. Unique molecular identifiers were incorporated during preparation of the TCRbeta library. TCRdb ran MiXCR on the PCR reads and lists one entry per CDR3 protein. Of roughly 70,000 distinct CDR3 sequences in the sample, roughly 5% were seen once. This specimen consisted of PBMCs, mostly from graft donor cells, obtained 180 days after TCRalphabeta/CD19-depleted stem cell transplant. The origin of the receptors is a boy under three years old who had a stem cell transplant for acute myeloid leukemia, so the T cells may come from the graft donor.

This clonotype has ten or more counts. The gene calls are TRBV11-2 and TRBJ2-1; D is uncertain. Germline CDR1 SGHAT, CDR2 FQNNGV. This CDR3 spans 15 amino acids. Trimming took off 1 base at V and 3 bases at J, with 10 bases between the two ends. The DNA of the CDR3 is TGTGCCAGCAGCTTAGTGGTTGATAGCTACAATGAGCAGTTCTTC. Its protein is CASSLVVDSYNEQFF.

The table lists this clonotype with many counts. This sequence joins TRBV5-1 and TRBJ2-1; no clear D. V dropped 4 bases and J dropped 4 bases, with 9 bases sitting between them. The CDR3 consists of 13 residues. Germline V gene data show CDR1 as SGHRS and CDR2 as YFSETQ. The CDR3 here is CASSARRYNEQFF. CDR3 nucleotide sequence: TGCGCCAGCAGCGCCCGACGGTACAATGAGCAGTTCTTC.

This clonotype was observed many times. The CDR3 sequence: CATSRSTGVGQPQHF. The CDR3 DNA is TGTGCCACCAGCAGATCGACAGGGGTTGGTCAGCCCCAGCATTTT. The chain uses TRBV15 and TRBJ1-5; the match to TRBD1 covers 8 bases. Per germline, CDR1 LNHNV and CDR2 YYDKDF (reference sequence). V dropped 2 bases and J dropped 6; count of bases not matched to a gene: 6. This CDR3 has 15 amino acids.

This clonotype was observed many times. This chain links TRBV15 with TRBJ2-7; perhaps TRBD1 as D (5 bases). Germline CDR1 reads LNHNV; CDR2 reads YYDKDF (reference sequence). Trimming left V 0 bases short and J 6 bases short, with 9 bases between. This CDR3 has 13 amino acids. In nucleotides, the CDR3 is TGTGCCACCAGCAGAGATTGGGGCAGCGAGCAGTACGTC. Translating gives CATSRDWGSEQYV.

J is TRBJ2-3 and V is TRBV29-1, with D possibly matching TRBD2 (6 bases). CDR1 is SQVTM and CDR2 is ANQGSEA in the germline V gene. This CDR3 has 12 residues. Trimming removed 7 bases at V and 9 bases at J, with 17 bases between. The CDR3 spells CSGGLSGGTQYF. In DNA form, the CDR3 reads TGCAGCGGGGGACTGTCGGGCGGGACGCAGTATTTT.

This clonotype was found many times. The chain couples TRBV20-1 to TRBJ1-5; D not resolved. Trimming removed 3 bases at V and 5 bases at J, with 14 bases between. Germline V gives CDR1 DFQATT, CDR2 SNEGSKA (reference sequence). The CDR3 is 14 residues long. CDR3 amino acids: CSARGSYPDQPQHF. The CDR3 DNA is TGCAGTGCTAGGGGGAGCTACCCCGATCAGCCCCAGCATTTT.

This clonotype occurred many times. The chain links TRBV27 to TRBJ2-3, with TRBD1 as a possible D gene (6 bases). The CDR3 loop spans 14 amino acids. Germline V gene data show CDR1 as MNHEY and CDR2 as SMNVEV (reference sequence). V was cut by 7 bases and J by 4 bases, with 15 bases left in between. The CDR3 region is CASTFTGSADTQYF. The CDR3 DNA sequence: TGTGCCAGCACGTTTACAGGGTCCGCAGATACGCAGTATTTT.

There are many counts of this clonotype. The rearrangement links TRBV20-1 to TRBJ2-7, with D perhaps matching TRBD2 (6 bases). This CDR3 is built from 12 residues. Per the germline V gene, CDR1 is DFQATT and CDR2 is SNEGSKA (reference sequence). V was pared by 5 bases and J by 11 bases, with 19 bases between. CDR3 residues: CSAEWNGGMEYV. In DNA form, the CDR3 reads TGCAGTGCTGAATGGAATGGGGGGATGGAGTACGTC.

In this sample, this clonotype turned up many times. This chain joins TRBV9 and TRBJ1-3; 9 bases fit TRBD1. CDR3 size: 19 residues. Unmatched junction bases numbered 17, after V lost 3 bases and J lost 4 bases. Germline V gene data show CDR1 as SGDLS and CDR2 as YYNGEE. In DNA form, the CDR3 reads TGTGCCAGCAGCGAAACCTCCTTCCCGGGACAGGGATCCGGAAACACCATATATTTT. It codes for CASSETSFPGQGSGNTIYF.